The 18 T cell receptor beta chains presented below share a single source sample, sequenced in a study of CD8 T cells in ankylosing spondylitis (TCRdb year 2017). Libraries came from 5' RACE. TCRdb names Illumina HiSeq 2500 as the instrument used. TCRdb took the public reads, trimmed them with fastp at Q25, ran MiXCR for clone calling and kept in-frame beta chains. Every entry covers one CDR3 protein and lists the most common genes and DNA from its rows. The sample includes fewer than 250,000 distinct CDR3 sequences, with approximately 10% observed a single time. The leading ten clones occupy 2.6% of the sample. Sequenced material: blood, either unsorted or a sorted T cell fraction (not recorded which). These receptor sequences come from a male donor with ankylosing spondylitis or in good health (not recorded which).

Comment on this clonotype: A much larger clone sits a single nucleotide away, making a read error possible. The chain combines TRBV5-1 with TRBJ1-1; TRBD1 aligns across 8 bases. V shed 4 bases and J 11 bases; nucleotides not matched to a gene: 10. CDR1 and CDR2 (germline): SGHRS, YFSETQ. The CDR3 runs to 13 residues. Here the CDR3 reads CASSAEQGVEAFF. The CDR3 DNA reads TGCGCCAGCAGCGCTGAACAGGGGGTTGAGGCTTTCTTT.

This clonotype was detected many times. The chain employs TRBV6-1 and TRBJ1-2, with unresolved D. Germline CDR1 MNHNS, CDR2 SASEGT. V lost 10 bases and J 5 bases, leaving 17 bases between the germline ends. The CDR3 covers 13 residues. In DNA form, the CDR3 reads TGTGCCACCGGGAGTACCTTGGGGTATGGCTACACCTTC. Its protein is CATGSTLGYGYTF.

In this sample, this clonotype turned up many times. The chain recombines TRBV6-4 with TRBJ2-1; 7 positions agree with TRBD2. V lost 8 bases and J lost 4; bases outside the gene matches: 8. CDR1 and CDR2 (germline): MRHNA, SNTAGT. The length of the CDR3 is 14 residues. In DNA form, the CDR3 reads TGTGCCAGCGCCCCGGGGCGGGGGTACAATGAGCAGTTCTTC. It specifies CASAPGRGYNEQFF.

The chain combines TRBV7-2 with TRBJ2-7; TRBD1 matches at 10 bases. This CDR3 is 15 amino acids long. The V gene's germline CDR1 is SGHTA and CDR2 FQGNSA. V was pared by 4 bases and J by 4 bases, with 7 bases of the junction left unmatched. Here the CDR3 DNA reads TGTGCCAGCAGCTCCCGACAGGGGGCAAGGTACGAGCAGTACTTC. Translation: CASSSRQGARYEQYF.

This clonotype has just a few counts. The chain recombines TRBV25-1 with TRBJ1-1; perhaps TRBD1 as D (6 bases). Trimming cost V 4 bases and J 5 bases, with 11 bases left between them. Germline assignment: CDR1 MGHDK and CDR2 SYGVNS. The CDR3 covers 13 residues. This chain's CDR3 is CASSAGGTTEAFF. CDR3 DNA sequence: TGTGCCAGCAGTGCGGGGGGGACAACTGAAGCTTTCTTT.

This clonotype was recorded at least ten times. The chain carries TRBV6-2 or TRBV6-3 and TRBJ2-2; a weak D match, TRBD1 (5 bases). CDR3 length: 14 residues. The V gene lost 8 bases and the J gene lost 4 bases, with 14 bases spanning the gap. The germline CDR1 and CDR2 sequences are MNHEY and SVGEGT. CDR3 region: CASGKSGFTGELFF. The CDR3 nucleotides read TGTGCCAGCGGAAAATCAGGGTTCACCGGGGAGCTGTTTTTT.

This clonotype was seen many times. The chain joins TRBV13 to TRBJ2-1; D perhaps matches TRBD2 (6 bases). The germline CDR1 and CDR2 sequences are PRHDT and FYEKMQ (reference sequence). Between the trimmed V and J ends, which lost 5 bases and 0 bases, there was a span of 17 bases. This CDR3 region has 17 residues. The CDR3 nucleotides are TGTGCCAGCAGCCTCCCCCCTAGCGAGAGCTCCTACAATGAGCAGTTCTTC. Its protein product is CASSLPPSESSYNEQFF.

The CDR3 DNA reads as TGTGCCAGCAGCTCCTCGTTATACGGAACTGGGGCCAACGTCCTGACTTTC. Translated, it gives CASSSSLYGTGANVLTF. The chain combines TRBV5-6 with TRBJ2-6, with unresolved D. The CDR3 is 17 residues long. Trimming left V 3 bases short and J 2 bases short, with 15 bases between. In germline, CDR1 is SGHDT, CDR2 YYEEEE.

This clonotype was seen at least ten times. The rearrangement links TRBV3-1 to TRBJ2-7; 10 bases are shared with TRBD1. This CDR3 contains 14 residues. Germline V gene sequence: CDR1 LGHDT, CDR2 YNNKEL (reference sequence). Unmatched junction bases numbered 6, after V lost 4 bases and J lost 6 bases. The CDR3 reads CASSPSGTGVEQYF. CDR3 nucleotide sequence: TGTGCCAGCAGCCCCTCCGGGACAGGGGTCGAGCAGTACTTC.

This clonotype was recorded at least ten times. The chain recombines TRBV12-3 or TRBV12-4 with TRBJ2-3; D uncertain. The V end was cut by 5 bases, the J end by 2 bases, with 8 bases between. This CDR3 spans 13 amino acids. The CDR3 sequence is CASSVRATDTQYF. CDR3 in DNA: TGTGCCAGCAGTGTCCGGGCCACAGATACGCAGTATTTT.

In this sample, this clonotype turned up many times. The V gene is TRBV7-2, the J gene TRBJ1-2; the D is unclear. Germline values: CDR1 SGHTA, CDR2 FQGNSA. This CDR3 contains 16 residues. V lost 1 base and J lost 3, with 15 bases in between. The CDR3 DNA reads as TGTGCCAGCAGCTTAGAGCCCGGGTCCCTTTACTATGGCTACACCTTC. Protein sequence: CASSLEPGSLYYGYTF.

This clonotype appeared many times. The DNA of the CDR3 is TGTGCCAGCACCTTGGGACTAGCGGAGTCCTACGAGCAGTACTTC. The encoded protein is CASTLGLAESYEQYF. The chain is built from TRBV12-3 or TRBV12-4 and TRBJ2-7; TRBD2 aligns across 11 bases. V was clipped by 7 bases and J by 1 base; unmatched bases: 6. This CDR3 region has 15 residues.

This clonotype was detected many times. This chain joins TRBV4-1 and TRBJ2-1; 11 bases line up with TRBD2. The V gene end was trimmed by 4 bases and the J gene end by 9 bases; junction bases not matched to a gene: 8. Per germline, CDR1 MGHRA and CDR2 YSYEKL. This CDR3 is built from 15 residues. This CDR3 is CASSRETSGIVEQFF. For the CDR3, the DNA is TGCGCCAGCAGCCGAGAGACTAGCGGGATTGTTGAGCAGTTCTTC.

This clonotype was observed a handful of times. V gene TRBV20-1 combines with J gene TRBJ2-7; TRBD1 matches at 8 bases. Trimming removed 6 bases from V and 3 bases from J; junction bases left unmatched: 10. The CDR3 runs 14 residues. From germline, CDR1 is DFQATT and CDR2 SNEGSKA (reference sequence). CDR3 protein: CSASRQGQDYEQYF. CDR3 in DNA: TGCAGTGCCTCGAGACAGGGGCAGGACTACGAGCAGTACTTC.

The V call is TRBV7-2, the J call TRBJ2-2; D may be TRBD2 (6 bases). The CDR3 covers 14 residues. With 7 bases removed from V and 1 base from J, the gap between germline ends came to 10 bases. Germline loops: CDR1 SGHTA, CDR2 FQGNSA. CDR3 DNA sequence: TGTGCCAGCACCCTTAGCGGGAACACCGGGGAGCTGTTTTTT. The encoded protein is CASTLSGNTGELFF.

A note on this clonotype: A much larger clone lies a single base off, so this may be a read error. The rearrangement joins TRBV10-3 to TRBJ2-7; 11 nucleotides agree with TRBD1. CDR1 and CDR2 from the germline V gene are ENHRY and SYGVKD. The CDR3 is 18 amino acids. The CDR3 is CAISDGTGGSLTSYGQYF. As DNA, the CDR3 is TGTGCCATCAGTGATGGGACAGGGGGGTCTCTAACGTCCTACGGGCAGTACTTC.

The sample holds many counts of this clonotype. CDR3 in amino acids: CSVGLLAGKGEQFF. The DNA for the CDR3 is TGCAGCGTTGGGTTACTAGCGGGAAAGGGTGAGCAGTTCTTC. This chain connects TRBV29-1 to TRBJ2-1; TRBD2 matches 10 bases. Germline V CDR1 and CDR2: SQVTM, ANQGSEA. The CDR3 loop spans 14 amino acids. Trimming at V came to 4 bases and at J to 9 bases, leaving 9 bases not matched to a gene.

The table lists this clonotype with many counts. This chain uses TRBV2 with TRBJ2-3; 7 positions match TRBD2. This CDR3 is 16 amino acids long. CDR1 and CDR2 from the germline V gene are SNHLY and FYNNEI. With V trimmed by 3 bases and J by 1 base, 7 bases remained unmatched. CDR3 loop: CASSELASGGTDTQYF. The CDR3 DNA sequence: TGTGCCAGCAGTGAGTTGGCTAGCGGAGGCACAGATACGCAGTATTTT. The variable domain in full, completed from reference TRBV2 and TRBJ2-3, reads EPEVTQTPSHQVTQMGQEVILRCVPISNHLYFYWYRQILGQKVEFLVSFYNNEISEKSEIFDDQFSVERPDGSNFTLKIRSTKLEDSAMYFCASSELASGGTDTQYFGPGTRLTVL.